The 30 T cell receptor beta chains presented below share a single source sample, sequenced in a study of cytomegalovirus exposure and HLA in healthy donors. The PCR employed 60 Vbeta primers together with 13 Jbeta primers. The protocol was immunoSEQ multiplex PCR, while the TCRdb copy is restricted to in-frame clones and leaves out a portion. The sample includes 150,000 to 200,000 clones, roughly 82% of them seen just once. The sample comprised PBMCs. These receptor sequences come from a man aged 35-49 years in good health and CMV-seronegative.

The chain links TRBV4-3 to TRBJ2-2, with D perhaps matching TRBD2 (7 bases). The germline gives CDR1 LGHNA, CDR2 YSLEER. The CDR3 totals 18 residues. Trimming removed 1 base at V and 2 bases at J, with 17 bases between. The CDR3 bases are TGCGCCAGCAGCCAAGCCTCTCCGGCGGGGGCTAACACCGGGGAGCTGTTTTTT. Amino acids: CASSQASPAGANTGELFF.

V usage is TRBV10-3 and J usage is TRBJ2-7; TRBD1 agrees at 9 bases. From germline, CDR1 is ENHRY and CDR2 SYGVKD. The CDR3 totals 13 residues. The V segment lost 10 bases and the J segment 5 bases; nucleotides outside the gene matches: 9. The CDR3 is CATQGQGSDEQYF. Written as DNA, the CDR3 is TGTGCCACCCAGGGACAGGGATCGGACGAGCAGTACTTC.

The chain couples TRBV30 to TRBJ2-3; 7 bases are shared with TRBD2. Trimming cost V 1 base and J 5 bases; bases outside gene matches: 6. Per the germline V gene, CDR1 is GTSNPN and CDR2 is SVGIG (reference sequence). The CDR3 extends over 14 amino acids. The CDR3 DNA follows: TGTGCCTGGAGTGAAGCGGGGCCGGGAGATACGCAGTATTTT. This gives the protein CAWSEAGPGDTQYF.

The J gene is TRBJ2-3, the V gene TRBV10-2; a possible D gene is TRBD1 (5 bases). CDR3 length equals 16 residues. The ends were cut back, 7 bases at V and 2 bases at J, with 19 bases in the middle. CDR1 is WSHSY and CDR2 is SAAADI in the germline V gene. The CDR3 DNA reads TGCGCCAGCACTACCGACACCTCTGGGGCCACAGATACGCAGTATTTT. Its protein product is CASTTDTSGATDTQYF.

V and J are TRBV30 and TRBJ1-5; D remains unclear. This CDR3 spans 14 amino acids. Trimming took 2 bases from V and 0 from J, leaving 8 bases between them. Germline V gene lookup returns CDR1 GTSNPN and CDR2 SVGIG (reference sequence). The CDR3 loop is CAWSHLNSNQPQHF. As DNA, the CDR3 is TGTGCCTGGAGTCACTTGAATAGCAATCAGCCCCAGCATTTT.

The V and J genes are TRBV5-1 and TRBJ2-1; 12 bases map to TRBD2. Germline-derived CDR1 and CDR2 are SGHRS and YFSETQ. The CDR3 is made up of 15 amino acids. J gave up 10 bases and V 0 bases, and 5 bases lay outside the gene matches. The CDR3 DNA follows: TGCGCCAGCAGCTTGGCACTAGCGGGAGGACAAGAGCAGTTCTTC. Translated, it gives CASSLALAGGQEQFF.

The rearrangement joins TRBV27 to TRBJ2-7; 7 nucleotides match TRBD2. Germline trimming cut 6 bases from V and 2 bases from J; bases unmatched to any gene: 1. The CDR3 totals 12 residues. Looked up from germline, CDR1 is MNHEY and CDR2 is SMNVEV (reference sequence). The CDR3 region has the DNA TGTGCCAGCAGCCGGGGGGCCTACGAGCAGTACTTC. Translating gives CASSRGAYEQYF.

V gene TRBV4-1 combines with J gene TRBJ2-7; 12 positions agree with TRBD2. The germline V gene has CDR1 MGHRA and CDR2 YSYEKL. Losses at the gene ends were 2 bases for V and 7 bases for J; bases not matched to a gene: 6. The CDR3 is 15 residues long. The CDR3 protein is CASSQSSGRAKEQYF. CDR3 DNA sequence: TGCGCCAGCAGCCAATCTAGCGGGAGGGCGAAGGAGCAGTACTTC.

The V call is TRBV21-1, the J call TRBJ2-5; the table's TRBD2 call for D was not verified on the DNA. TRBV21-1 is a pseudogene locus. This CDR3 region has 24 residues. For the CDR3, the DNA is TGTGCCAGCAGCAAAAAACGGTCAGAGCCGGGACTAGCGGGAGGCCAATCTATCCAAGAGACCCAGTACTTC. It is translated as CASSKKRSEPGLAGGQSIQETQYF.

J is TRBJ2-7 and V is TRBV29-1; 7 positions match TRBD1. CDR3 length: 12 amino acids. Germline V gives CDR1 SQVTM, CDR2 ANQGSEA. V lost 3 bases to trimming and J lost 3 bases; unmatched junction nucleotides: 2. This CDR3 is CSVDTGVYEQYF. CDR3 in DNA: TGCAGCGTTGACACAGGGGTCTACGAGCAGTACTTC.

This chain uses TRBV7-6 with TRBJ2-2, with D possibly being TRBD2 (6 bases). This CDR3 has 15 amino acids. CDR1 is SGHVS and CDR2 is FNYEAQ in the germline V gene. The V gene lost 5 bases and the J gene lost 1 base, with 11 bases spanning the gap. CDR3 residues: CASSPIGGNTGELFF. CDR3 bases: TGTGCCAGCAGCCCCATCGGGGGGAACACCGGGGAGCTGTTTTTT.

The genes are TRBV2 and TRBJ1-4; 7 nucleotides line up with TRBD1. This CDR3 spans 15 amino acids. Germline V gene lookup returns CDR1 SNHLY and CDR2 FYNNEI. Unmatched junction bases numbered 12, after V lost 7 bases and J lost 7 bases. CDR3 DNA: TGTGCCAGCATAAGGCTTGGGACAGAGGGTGAAAAACTGTTTTTT. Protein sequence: CASIRLGTEGEKLFF.

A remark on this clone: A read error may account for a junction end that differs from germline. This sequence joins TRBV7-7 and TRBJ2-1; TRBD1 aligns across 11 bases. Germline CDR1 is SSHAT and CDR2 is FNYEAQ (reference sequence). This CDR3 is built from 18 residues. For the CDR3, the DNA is TGTGCTAGCAGCTTAGACCCCTCCGGGACAGGGGGGTACAATGAGCAGTTCTTC. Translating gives CASSLDPSGTGGYNEQFF.

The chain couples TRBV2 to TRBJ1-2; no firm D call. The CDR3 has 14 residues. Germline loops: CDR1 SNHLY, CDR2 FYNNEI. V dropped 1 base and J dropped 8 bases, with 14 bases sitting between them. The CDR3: CASSEVSGGYGYTF. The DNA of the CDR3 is TGTGCCAGCAGTGAAGTTAGTGGCGGGTACGGCTACACCTTC.

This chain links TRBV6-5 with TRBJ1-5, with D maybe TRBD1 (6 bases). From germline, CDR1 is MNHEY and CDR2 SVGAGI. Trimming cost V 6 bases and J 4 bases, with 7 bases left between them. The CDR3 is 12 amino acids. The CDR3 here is CASRGGNQPQHF. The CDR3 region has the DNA TGTGCCAGCAGAGGGGGAAATCAGCCCCAGCATTTT.

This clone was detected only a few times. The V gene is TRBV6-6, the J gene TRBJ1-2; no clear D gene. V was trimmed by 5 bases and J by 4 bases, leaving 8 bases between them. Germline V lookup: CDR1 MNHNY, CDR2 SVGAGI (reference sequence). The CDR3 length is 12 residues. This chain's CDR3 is CASSTSSYGYTF. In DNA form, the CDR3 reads TGTGCCAGCAGTACATCCAGCTATGGCTACACCTTC.

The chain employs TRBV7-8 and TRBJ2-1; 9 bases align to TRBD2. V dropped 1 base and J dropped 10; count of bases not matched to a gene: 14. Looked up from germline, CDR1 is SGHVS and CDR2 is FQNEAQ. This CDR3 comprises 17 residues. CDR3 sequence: CASSLDPSRGGSREQFF. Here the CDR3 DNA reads TGTGCCAGCAGCTTAGATCCATCGCGGGGGGGGTCCAGGGAGCAGTTCTTC.

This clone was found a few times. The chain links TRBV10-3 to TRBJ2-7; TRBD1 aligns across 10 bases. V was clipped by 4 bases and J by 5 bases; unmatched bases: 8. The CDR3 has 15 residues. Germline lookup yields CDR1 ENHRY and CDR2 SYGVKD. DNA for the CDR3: TGTGCCATCAGTGTACTCCCGGGACAGGGGAACGAGCAGTACTTC. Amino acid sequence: CAISVLPGQGNEQYF.

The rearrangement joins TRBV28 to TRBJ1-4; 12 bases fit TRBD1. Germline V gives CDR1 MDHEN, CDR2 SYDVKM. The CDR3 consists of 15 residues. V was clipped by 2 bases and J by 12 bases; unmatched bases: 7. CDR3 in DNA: TGTGCCAGCAGTTTAGCGGGACAGGGGGCGCTTGAACTGTTTTTT. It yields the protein CASSLAGQGALELFF. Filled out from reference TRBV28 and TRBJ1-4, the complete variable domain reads DVKVTQSSRYLVKRTGEKVFLECVQDMDHENMFWYRQDPGLGLRLIYFSYDVKMKEKGDIPEGYSVSREKKERFSLILESASTNQTSMYLCASSLAGQGALELFFGSGTQLSVL.

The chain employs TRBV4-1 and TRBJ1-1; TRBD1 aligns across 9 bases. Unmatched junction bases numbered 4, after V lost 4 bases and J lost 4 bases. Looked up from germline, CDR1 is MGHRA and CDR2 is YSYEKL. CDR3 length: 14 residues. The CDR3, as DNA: TGCGCCAGCAGCCGGGACAGGGAGTTCACTGAAGCTTTCTTT. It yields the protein CASSRDREFTEAFF.

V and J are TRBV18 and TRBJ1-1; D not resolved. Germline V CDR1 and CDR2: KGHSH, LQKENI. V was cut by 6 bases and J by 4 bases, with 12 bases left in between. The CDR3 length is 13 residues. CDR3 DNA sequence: TGTGCCAGCTCTCTCAATGGCGGCACTGAAGCTTTCTTT. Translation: CASSLNGGTEAFF.

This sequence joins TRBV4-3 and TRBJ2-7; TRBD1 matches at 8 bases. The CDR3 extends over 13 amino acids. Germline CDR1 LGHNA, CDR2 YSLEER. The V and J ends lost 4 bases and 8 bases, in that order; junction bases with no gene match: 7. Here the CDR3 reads CASSPQPGGQQYF. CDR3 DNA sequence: TGCGCCAGCAGCCCCCAGCCAGGGGGCCAGCAGTACTTC.

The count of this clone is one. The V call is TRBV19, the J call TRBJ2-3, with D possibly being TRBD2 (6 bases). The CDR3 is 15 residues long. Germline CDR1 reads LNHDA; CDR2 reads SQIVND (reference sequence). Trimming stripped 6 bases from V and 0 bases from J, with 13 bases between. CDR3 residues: CASRAVAASTDTQYF. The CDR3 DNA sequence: TGTGCCAGTAGGGCTGTAGCGGCTAGCACAGATACGCAGTATTTT.

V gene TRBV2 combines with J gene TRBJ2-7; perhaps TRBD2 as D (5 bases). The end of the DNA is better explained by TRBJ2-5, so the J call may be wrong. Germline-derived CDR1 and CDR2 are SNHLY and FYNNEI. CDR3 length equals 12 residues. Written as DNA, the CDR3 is TGTGCCAGCACGGGGTTCCAGGAGACCCAGTACTTC. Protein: CASTGFQETQYF.

Written as DNA, the CDR3 is TGTGCCAGCAGCTTAGAGGGACATCTCACCGGGGAGCTGTTTTTT. Translation gives CASSLEGHLTGELFF. The chain is built from TRBV7-2 and TRBJ2-2, with D possibly matching TRBD1 (6 bases). V gave up 1 base and J gave up 4 bases, with 10 bases separating them. Germline assignment: CDR1 SGHTA and CDR2 FQGNSA. The CDR3 has 15 amino acids.

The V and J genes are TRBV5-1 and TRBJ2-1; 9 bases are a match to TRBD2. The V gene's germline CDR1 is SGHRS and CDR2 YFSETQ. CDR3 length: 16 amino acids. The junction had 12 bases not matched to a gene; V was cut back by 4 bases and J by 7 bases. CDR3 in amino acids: CASSPTSGPIGNEQFF. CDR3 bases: TGCGCCAGCAGCCCGACTAGCGGCCCCATCGGGAATGAGCAGTTCTTC.

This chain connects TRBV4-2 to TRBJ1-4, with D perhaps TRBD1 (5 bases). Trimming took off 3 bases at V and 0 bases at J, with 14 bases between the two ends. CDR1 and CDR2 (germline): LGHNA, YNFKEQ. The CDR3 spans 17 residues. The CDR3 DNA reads TGTGCCAGCAGCCAGAAAGACAGCAGATCAACTAATGAAAAACTGTTTTTT. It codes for CASSQKDSRSTNEKLFF.

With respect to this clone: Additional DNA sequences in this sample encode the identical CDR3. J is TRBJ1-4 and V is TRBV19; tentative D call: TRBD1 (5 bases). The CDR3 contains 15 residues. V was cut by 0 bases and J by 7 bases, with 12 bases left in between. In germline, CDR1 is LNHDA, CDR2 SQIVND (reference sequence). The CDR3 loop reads CASSIDSGSGEKLFF. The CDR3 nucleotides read TGTGCCAGTAGTATAGATTCAGGGTCTGGTGAAAAACTGTTTTTT.

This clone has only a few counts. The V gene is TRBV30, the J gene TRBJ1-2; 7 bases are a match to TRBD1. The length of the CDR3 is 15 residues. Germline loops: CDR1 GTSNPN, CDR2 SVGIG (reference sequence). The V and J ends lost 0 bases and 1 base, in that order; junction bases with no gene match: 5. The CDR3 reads CAWSVDNRGNYGYTF. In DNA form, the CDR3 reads TGTGCCTGGAGTGTTGATAACAGGGGTAACTATGGCTACACCTTC.

CDR3 bases: TGTGCCAGCACCCGGACGGGGAGCTCCTACGAGCAGTACTTC. Translated, it gives CASTRTGSSYEQYF. The chain joins TRBV7-9 to TRBJ2-7; TRBD2 is a possible D gene (5 bases). From germline, CDR1 is SEHNR and CDR2 FQNEAQ (reference sequence). The CDR3 covers 14 residues. V gave up 7 bases and J gave up 0 bases, with 13 bases separating them.